This paragraph reports one T cell receptor (beta chain). The sample is drawn from a study of chronic HIV infection and antiretroviral therapy. Each CDR3 protein is one row after TCRdb ran MiXCR on the 5' RACE reads. The sample yields 45,000 to 55,000 distinct CDR3 sequences, 19% seen once. This clonotype was sampled from an adult who had HIV and had not received antiretroviral therapy, or was an uninfected healthy control (not recorded which). Material: peripheral blood.

CDR3 coding DNA: TGTGCCAGCCCGCCCGGGGGGCCGCTAGCGGGAGGGGGAGATACGCAGTATTTT. Encoded protein: CASPPGGPLAGGGDTQYF. The chain joins TRBV28 to TRBJ2-3; 12 bases map to TRBD2. The CDR3 runs to 18 residues. V dropped 8 bases and J dropped 5; count of bases not matched to a gene: 17. Germline V gives CDR1 MDHEN, CDR2 SYDVKM.